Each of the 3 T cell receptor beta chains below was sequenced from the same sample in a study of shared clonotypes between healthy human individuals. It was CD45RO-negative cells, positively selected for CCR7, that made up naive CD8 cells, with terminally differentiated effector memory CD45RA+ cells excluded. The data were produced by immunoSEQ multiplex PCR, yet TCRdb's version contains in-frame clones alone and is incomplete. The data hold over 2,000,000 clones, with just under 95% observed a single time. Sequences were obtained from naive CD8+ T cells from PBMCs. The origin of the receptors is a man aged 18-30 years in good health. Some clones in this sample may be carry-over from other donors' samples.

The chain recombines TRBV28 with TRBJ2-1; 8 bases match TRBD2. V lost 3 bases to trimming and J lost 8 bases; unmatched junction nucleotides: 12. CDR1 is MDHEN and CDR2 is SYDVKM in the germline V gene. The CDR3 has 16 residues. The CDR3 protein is CASSFFYGRVSDEQFF. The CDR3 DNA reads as TGTGCCAGCAGTTTCTTTTACGGGAGGGTTTCCGATGAGCAGTTCTTC.

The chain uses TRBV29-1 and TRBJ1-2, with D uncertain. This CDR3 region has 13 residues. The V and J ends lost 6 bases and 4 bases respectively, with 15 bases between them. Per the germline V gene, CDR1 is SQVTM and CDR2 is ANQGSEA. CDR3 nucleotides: TGCAGCGTCGAAAAGGAGATTGGCTATGGCTACACCTTC. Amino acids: CSVEKEIGYGYTF.

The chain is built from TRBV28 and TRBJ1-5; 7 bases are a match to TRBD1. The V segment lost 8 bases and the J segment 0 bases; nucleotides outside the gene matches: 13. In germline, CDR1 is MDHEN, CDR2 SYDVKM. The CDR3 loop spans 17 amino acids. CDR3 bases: TGTGCCAGCCTACCCCAAACAGGGGACTATAGCAATCAGCCCCAGCATTTT. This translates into CASLPQTGDYSNQPQHF.